Presented here are 7 T cell receptor beta chains from one specimen sequenced in a study of blood T cell repertoires in COVID-19. Method: immunoSEQ multiplex PCR; TCRdb's copy keeps in-frame clones and lacks some. The sample records some 370,000 clones, more than 80% being singletons. Sequenced material: peripheral blood. These receptors all stem from a man aged 40-55 years with acute or convalescent COVID-19.

The chain couples TRBV9 to TRBJ2-2, with D maybe TRBD2 (5 bases). This CDR3 contains 14 residues. Trimming took off 2 bases at V and 5 bases at J, with 10 bases between the two ends. Germline values: CDR1 SGDLS, CDR2 YYNGEE. The CDR3 DNA sequence: TGTGCCAGCAGCGTTGGGAGAGGGACCGGGGAGCTGTTTTTT. Encoded protein: CASSVGRGTGELFF.

The genes are TRBV28 and TRBJ1-1, with D tentatively TRBD1 (5 bases). V lost 5 bases and J 0 bases, leaving 19 bases between the germline ends. CDR1 MDHEN and CDR2 SYDVKM come from the germline V gene. The CDR3 loop spans 17 amino acids. The CDR3 DNA is TGTGCCAGCAGTCCGCTAAGACAGACTGGGGTGAACACTGAAGCTTTCTTT. This codes for CASSPLRQTGVNTEAFF.

CDR3 bases: TGTGCCAGCAGCTCCGGGACAGGGGATGAAAAACTGTTTTTT. As protein: CASSSGTGDEKLFF. This chain joins TRBV7-2 and TRBJ1-4, with 10 positions matching TRBD1. The V gene's germline CDR1 is SGHTA and CDR2 FQGNSA. J gave up 6 bases and V 4 bases, and 2 bases lay outside the gene matches. The CDR3 totals 14 residues.

The chain couples TRBV5-1 to TRBJ2-7; 8 bases map to TRBD1. With 0 bases clipped from V and 3 bases from J, the junction kept 5 bases outside the gene matches. The CDR3 covers 15 residues. CDR1 is SGHRS and CDR2 is YFSETQ in the germline V gene. In DNA, the CDR3 is TGCGCCAGCAGCTTGGCCGATGACAGGGGCTACGAGCAGTACTTC. Its translation is CASSLADDRGYEQYF. Full variable domain (remainder filled in from reference TRBV5-1 and TRBJ2-7): KAGVTQTPRYLIKTRGQQVTLSCSPISGHRSVSWYQQTPGQGLQFLFEYFSETQRNKGNFPGRFSGRQFSNSRSEMNVSTLELGDSALYLCASSLADDRGYEQYFGPGTRLTVT.

The chain is built from TRBV28 and TRBJ1-5; no firm D call. The CDR3 is made up of 15 amino acids. V was clipped by 6 bases and J by 5 bases, with 17 bases between them. The germline gives CDR1 MDHEN, CDR2 SYDVKM. CDR3 protein: CASSNTFREHQPQHF. As DNA, the CDR3 is TGTGCCAGCAGCAACACTTTTAGGGAGCATCAGCCCCAGCATTTT.

This chain connects TRBV9 to TRBJ1-1; D not resolved. V was cut by 2 bases and J by 0 bases, with 5 bases left in between. Germline V gene sequence: CDR1 SGDLS, CDR2 YYNGEE. The CDR3 is made up of 13 amino acids. The CDR3 DNA reads TGTGCCAGCAGCGTCCTCTTGAACACTGAAGCTTTCTTT. Its translation is CASSVLLNTEAFF.

The rearrangement links TRBV30 to TRBJ1-5; 8 positions agree with TRBD1. After removal of 1 base from V and 7 bases from J, the junction contained 9 bases not matched to a gene. The CDR3 runs to 15 residues. Germline CDR1 GTSNPN, CDR2 SVGIG (reference sequence). The CDR3 DNA sequence: TGTGCCTGGAGTGACAGGGCAGGGGGCTGGCAGCCCCAGCATTTT. It yields the protein CAWSDRAGGWQPQHF.